This is a list of T cell receptor beta chains from one sample in a study of blood T cells in healthy people across ages. TCRdb redid the calling of the 5' RACE reads with MiXCR, one entry per CDR3 protein. The table has some 1.5 million distinct CDR3 sequences, 28% seen once. Sequenced material: blood. The receptors were sampled from a woman in her twenties or thirties in good health. Both conserved end residues are part of each CDR3. The D gene is left open where the match is weak. Some rows have no size entry. The others give once, few or many, or a class for an expanded clone.

size,V,J,D,DNA,CDR3
many,TRBV5-1,TRBJ2-7,TRBD2,TGTGCCAGCAGCTTGGCGGGAGCTCACGAGCAGTACTTC,CASSLAGAHEQYF
NA,TRBV3-1,TRBJ2-1,TRBD1,TGTGCCAGCAGCCAAGATCCGGGCCAGGGGGCCGAGCAGTTCTTC,CASSQDPGQGAEQFF
many,TRBV29-1,TRBJ1-2,NA,TGCAGCGTTGCATCTAGCCGAGTTTTTCACTACACCTTC,CSVASSRVFHYTF
NA,TRBV5-1,TRBJ2-7,NA,TGCGCCAGCAGCTTCGAGGGACGGGGGGAGCAGTACTTC,CASSFEGRGEQYF
few,TRBV20-1,TRBJ1-5,NA,TGCAGTGCTAGAGGATCGGCAGGACAATCGGCCCAGCATTTT,CSARGSAGQSAQHF
few,TRBV20-1,TRBJ1-5,TRBD1,TGCAGTGCTCAAAGAACAGGGGCGGCTCAGCCCCAGCATTTT,CSAQRTGAAQPQHF
NA,TRBV12-3/TRBV12-4,TRBJ1-2,NA,TGTGCCAGCAGGACATACCGGGAGAATGGCTACACCTTC,CASRTYRENGYTF
many,TRBV29-1,TRBJ2-3,TRBD1,TGCAGCGTTGCCGGGACAGGGGATGAGGGCACAGATACGCAGTATTTT,CSVAGTGDEGTDTQYF
NA,TRBV7-2,TRBJ1-5,NA,TGTGCCAGCACCGAGGGGAGGGTCCCTCAGCCCCAGCATTTT,CASTEGRVPQPQHF
few,TRBV12-3/TRBV12-4,TRBJ2-7,TRBD1,TGTGCCAGCAGTCTCCGTGGACAGGGATGGTACGAGCAGTACTTC,CASSLRGQGWYEQYF
NA,TRBV29-1,TRBJ2-7,NA,TGCGGCGTTGAAGGGTTGGCCTACGAGCAGCACTTC,CGVEGLAYEQHF
NA,TRBV12-3/TRBV12-4,TRBJ1-4,NA,TGTGCCAGCAGTTTGGGGACGGTTGAAAAACTGTTTTTT,CASSLGTVEKLFF
few,TRBV10-3,TRBJ1-1,NA,TGTGCCATCAGTTCGGGGGGTCCCTTGGCTTTCTTT,CAISSGGPLAFF
NA,TRBV5-1,TRBJ2-1,NA,TGCGCCAGCAGCGGGGGGGACAGCAATGAGCAGTTCTTC,CASSGGDSNEQFF
few,TRBV12-3/TRBV12-4,TRBJ1-4,NA,TGTGCCAGCAGTCAAACAGAAAGCCGAGGGGAAAAACTGTTTTTT,CASSQTESRGEKLFF
many,TRBV6-4,TRBJ2-3,NA,TGTGCCAGCAGTGACCGTGTCGGGATCACAGATACGCAGTATTTT,CASSDRVGITDTQYF
many,TRBV15,TRBJ2-4,NA,TGTGCCACCAGCAGGGAGGCACCAGCCAAAAACATTCAGTACTTC,CATSREAPAKNIQYF
many,TRBV10-3,TRBJ2-5,NA,TGTGCCATCAGTGAGTCGATGCAAGAGACCCAGTACTTC,CAISESMQETQYF
NA,TRBV6-5,TRBJ2-7,TRBD2,TGTGCCAGCAGTCCAGCACTAGCGGCCCCCTACGAGCAGTACTTC,CASSPALAAPYEQYF
few,TRBV15,TRBJ2-1,TRBD1,TGTGCCACCAGCACGAACAGGGGCCTTTACAATGAGCAGTTCTTC,CATSTNRGLYNEQFF
many,TRBV6-6,TRBJ2-3,TRBD2,TGTGCCAGCGGGGCGACTAGCGGGATTGATACGCAGTATTTT,CASGATSGIDTQYF
NA,TRBV12-3/TRBV12-4,TRBJ1-4,TRBD1,TGTGCCAGCACCAACCAAGGACAGGCGCGGGGTGAAAAACGGTTTTTT,CASTNQGQARGEKRFF
NA,TRBV7-2,TRBJ2-5,NA,TGTGCCAGCAGCTTTGGGGGGAGACACCAAGAGACCCAGTACTTC,CASSFGGRHQETQYF
NA,TRBV12-3/TRBV12-4,TRBJ2-1,NA,TGTGCCAGCAGCCCCGACCAGGAGCAGTTCTTC,CASSPDQEQFF
few,TRBV12-3/TRBV12-4,TRBJ1-5,TRBD1,TGTGCCAGCAGGGGACAGGGGGCAATCAGCAATCAGCCCCAGCATTTT,CASRGQGAISNQPQHF
once,TRBV5-6,TRBJ2-1,TRBD2,TGTGCCAGCAGCTTCTACGGACTAGCGGGGGTCTCTAATGAGCAGTTCTTC,CASSFYGLAGVSNEQFF
few,TRBV7-9,TRBJ2-3,NA,TGTGCCAGCAGCTCCGAGGAACCGGTAGCGGGACAGTCAGTAGATACGCAGTATTTT,CASSSEEPVAGQSVDTQYF
few,TRBV2,TRBJ2-7,TRBD1,TGTGCCAGCAGCGGCCGCAGGGGGCCCTACGAGCAGTACTTC,CASSGRRGPYEQYF
many,TRBV5-1,TRBJ2-7,NA,TGCGCCAGCAGCTTGGGCAGGGGTTGGGAGCAGTACTTC,CASSLGRGWEQYF
NA,TRBV10-3,TRBJ2-3,NA,TGTACCATCAGTGAGTCAACTAGCACAGATACGCAGTATTTT,CTISESTSTDTQYF
many,TRBV10-3,TRBJ2-7,TRBD2,TGTGCCATCCGTAGGGAGGGGAGCTCCTACGAGCAGTACTTC,CAIRREGSSYEQYF
few,TRBV12-3/TRBV12-4,TRBJ2-1,NA,TGTGCCAGCAGTTTGGGGGGAGGAAGATCCTACAATGAGCAGTTCTTC,CASSLGGGRSYNEQFF